This TCR beta chain was sequenced in a study of T-cell memory formation after mild COVID-19. TCR alpha and TCR beta cDNA libraries with sample barcodes and UMIs came from 5'RACE using constant-segment primers. TCRdb reanalysed the 5' RACE reads using MiXCR and keeps one entry per CDR3 protein. The sample carries about 400,000 distinct CDR3 sequences, under 20% recorded once. The CDR3 is 15 residues long. CDR1 and CDR2 from the germline V gene are MNHEY and SVGAGI. V lost 5 bases to trimming and J lost 1 base, with 12 bases between them. For this clonotype: The antigen remains unidentified.

Study findings and constraints: Some responding clones appeared in pre-infection memory, suggesting cross-reactive memory joined. CD4/CD8 balance held among clones contracting day 15 to 85, and later expanders leaned CD4+. Nothing confirmed that second-wave clones peaking on day 37 were specific for SARS-CoV-2.

Sequencing was done on a sample of PBMCs or a T cell subset sorted from them (not recorded which). The chain uses TRBV6-5 and TRBJ1-5; D possibly corresponds to TRBD1 (6 bases). The clonotype comes from a man aged 18-30 years who had mild COVID-19 (a few samples of this study predate the infection). Cell type and time point are not known. The CDR3 bases are TGTGCCAGCAGTAAAACAGGGAGGAGCAATCAGCCCCAGCATTTT. Its protein product is CASSKTGRSNQPQHF.